Listed below are T cell receptor beta chains from one sample, sequenced in a study of CD8 T cells in ankylosing spondylitis. TCRdb recomputed calls from the 5' RACE reads with MiXCR, one row per CDR3 protein. Among 55,000 or so distinct CDR3 sequences listed, 7.4% were seen once. The sequencing input was blood, either unsorted or a sorted T cell fraction (not recorded which). The receptors were gathered from a female donor with ankylosing spondylitis or in good health (not recorded which). Each CDR3 is given with its conserved first and last residue. Fields, in order: clone size, J gene, V gene, D gene, CDR3 protein, CDR3 DNA. D genes are given only for firm matches. A clone size is listed for some rows: how often the clone was seen (once, few, many), or a class if it is expanded.

>many|TRBJ2-5|TRBV3-1|.
CASSQDRGALETQYF
TGTGCCAGCAGCCAAGATCGGGGGGCGCTAGAGACCCAGTACTTC
>many|TRBJ2-5|TRBV25-1|TRBD1
CASSVGQAPQETQYF
TGTGCCAGCAGTGTGGGACAGGCGCCACAAGAGACCCAGTACTTC
>many|TRBJ2-5|TRBV7-3|.
CASSPNGPWETQYF
TGTGCCAGCAGCCCCAACGGGCCCTGGGAGACCCAGTACTTC
>many|TRBJ1-5|TRBV5-6|.
CASSSLGGDSNQPQHF
TGTGCCAGCAGTTCCCTGGGGGGAGATAGCAATCAGCCCCAGCATTTT
>many|TRBJ1-3|TRBV3-1|.
CASTSVSGNTIYF
TGTGCCAGCACTTCGGTCTCTGGAAACACCATATATTTT
>many|TRBJ1-1|TRBV7-9|.
CASSLSRGGDTEAFF
TGTGCCAGCAGCTTAAGCCGGGGAGGGGACACTGAAGCTTTCTTT
>many|TRBJ2-1|TRBV28|TRBD2
CASSPQRGGNDEQFF
TGTGCCAGCAGCCCACAGCGGGGGGGTAACGATGAGCAGTTCTTC
>many|TRBJ2-1|TRBV7-7|.
CASSLVGGSLPLNEQFF
TGTGCTAGCAGCTTAGTGGGGGGATCACTCCCCCTCAATGAGCAGTTCTTC
>many|TRBJ1-1|TRBV20-1|.
CSAAGTSVVNTEAFF
TGCAGTGCCGCGGGGACCTCCGTGGTGAACACTGAAGCTTTCTTT
>many|TRBJ1-5|TRBV5-1|.
CASSSAGGQPQHF
TGCGCCAGCAGTTCAGCTGGGGGTCAGCCCCAGCATTTT
>many|TRBJ2-2|TRBV2|TRBD2
CASSDVGGGFTGELFF
TGTGCCAGCAGTGACGTCGGCGGGGGATTCACCGGGGAGCTGTTTTTT
>many|TRBJ2-5|TRBV6-5|TRBD2
CASSYGVAGFQETQYF
TGTGCCAGCAGTTACGGGGTAGCGGGGTTCCAAGAGACCCAGTACTTC
>many|TRBJ2-3|TRBV20-1|.
CSARGHGPPFSDTQYF
TGCAGTGCTAGAGGACACGGTCCCCCTTTTTCAGATACGCAGTATTTT
>many|TRBJ1-5|TRBV19|.
CASSIAREGYSNQPQHF
TGTGCCAGTAGTATAGCCCGCGAAGGGTATAGCAATCAGCCCCAGCATTTT
>many|TRBJ2-1|TRBV9|TRBD2
CASSVQQRGDYNEQFF
TGTGCCAGCAGCGTACAACAGCGGGGAGACTACAATGAGCAGTTCTTC
>few|TRBJ2-1|TRBV20-1|TRBD2
CSASPAPGGPGEQFF
TGCAGTGCTAGTCCCGCTCCGGGGGGGCCTGGTGAGCAGTTCTTC
>many|TRBJ2-7|TRBV5-1|.
CASSGGMSSYEQYF
TGCGCCAGCAGCGGGGGGATGAGCTCCTACGAGCAGTACTTC
>many|TRBJ1-1|TRBV12-3/TRBV12-4|.
CASRLSLNTEAFF
TGTGCCAGCAGGCTCAGCCTTAACACTGAAGCTTTCTTT
>many|TRBJ2-2|TRBV27|TRBD2
CASSPGLAGAINTGELFF
TGTGCCAGCAGTCCCGGACTAGCGGGGGCGATAAACACCGGGGAGCTGTTTTTT
>many|TRBJ1-2|TRBV20-1|.
CSARSPNYGYTF
TGCAGTGCCAGGAGCCCTAACTATGGCTACACCTTC
>.|TRBJ2-3|TRBV14|.
CASSQGPGGTDTQYF
TGTGCCAGCAGCCAAGGCCCCGGGGGCACAGATACGCAGTATTTT
>many|TRBJ2-5|TRBV2|.
CASSGEETQYF
TGTGCCAGCAGCGGAGAAGAGACCCAGTACTTC
>many|TRBJ1-1|TRBV7-6|.
CASSLGDEAFF
TGTGCCAGCAGCTTAGGGGATGAAGCTTTCTTT
>many|TRBJ1-2|TRBV12-3/TRBV12-4|.
CASSLNRRGDTYGYTF
TGTGCCAGCAGTTTGAACAGACGAGGGGACACATATGGCTACACCTTC
>many|TRBJ1-1|TRBV6-2/TRBV6-3|.
CAIKDSVNTEAFF
TGTGCCATCAAGGACAGCGTGAACACTGAAGCTTTCTTT
>many|TRBJ1-1|TRBV5-6|.
CASRKIRVSETEAFF
TGTGCCAGCAGGAAGATCAGGGTCTCTGAAACTGAAGCTTTCTTT